The rows below give T cell receptor beta chains drawn from one sample of a study of OX40 agonist ivuxolimab in advanced cancers. Sequencing was performed with immunoSEQ multiplex PCR; in TCRdb, only in-frame clones are kept and a portion is missing. The table shows around 59,000 clones, with approximately 86% occurring only once. The material sequenced was CD4+ or CD8+ T cells sorted from blood, taken in a trial of the OX40 agonist ivuxolimab. These receptors originate from an adult with an advanced solid tumor such as melanoma, head and neck, liver or kidney cancer. Each CDR3 is given with its conserved first and last residue. Each record gives: clone size, D gene, J gene, V gene, CDR3 length, CDR3 DNA, CDR3 protein. A D gene is named only where the DNA matches it firmly. Clone size, where shown, is once, few, many, or a class for clones that have expanded.

once,.,TRBJ2-5,TRBV5-6,11,TGTGCCAGCAGCTTGGTGGAGACCCAGTACTTC,CASSLVETQYF
once,.,TRBJ1-2,TRBV19,15,TGTGCCAGTAGTACAGCTCATTTCGCTAACTATGGCTACACCTTC,CASSTAHFANYGYTF
.,TRBD1,TRBJ1-2,TRBV27,16,TGTGCCAGCAGGGCGACCGGGACAGGGGGCGCGGGTGGCTACACCTTC,CASRATGTGGAGGYTF
.,.,TRBJ1-2,TRBV18,12,TGTGCCAGCTCACCAAGGAGCTATGGCTACACCTTC,CASSPRSYGYTF
.,.,TRBJ1-5,TRBV5-4,13,TGTGCCAGCAGCGTCGGACAGAATCAGCCCCAGCATTTT,CASSVGQNQPQHF
.,.,TRBJ2-1,TRBV5-6,13,TGTGCCAGCAGCTTGATAGGGGTGGATGAGCAGTTCTTC,CASSLIGVDEQFF
.,.,TRBJ1-6,TRBV29-1,14,TGCAGCGTTTCGCACGGAGGTGGGCTGTCACCCCTCCACTTT,CSVSHGGGLSPLHF
.,.,TRBJ2-7,TRBV7-8,12,TGTGCCAGCAGCTTGGTCTCCTACGAGCAGTACTTC,CASSLVSYEQYF
.,.,TRBJ2-7,TRBV7-2,15,TGTGCCAGCAGACCAAAGAACGGTTTCCCCGGCGAGCAGTACTTC,CASRPKNGFPGEQYF
.,.,TRBJ2-3,TRBV11-2,13,TGTGCCAGCAGCCCAGATAGCACAGATACGCAGTATTTT,CASSPDSTDTQYF
.,TRBD1,TRBJ1-2,TRBV28,14,TGTGCCAGCAGCCTCCCGGGAAGGGGGCAGGGCTACACCTTC,CASSLPGRGQGYTF
.,TRBD1,TRBJ1-1,TRBV28,17,TGTGCCAGCAGTTCACCCAGGGGGGGGGTAGGTATCACTGAAGCTTTCTTT,CASSSPRGGVGITEAFF
.,.,TRBJ1-2,TRBV7-2,16,TGTGCCAGCAGCTTAGCCCCTGAGGGATTGGGGTATGGCTACACCTTC,CASSLAPEGLGYGYTF
.,TRBD2,TRBJ2-1,TRBV6-6,14,TGTGCCAGCAGACTAGCGAGCTCCTACAATGAGCAGTTCTTC,CASRLASSYNEQFF
.,TRBD1,TRBJ1-2,TRBV28,15,TGTGCCAGCAGTCCTCGACAGGGGAGTTACTATGGCTACACCTTC,CASSPRQGSYYGYTF
.,.,TRBJ2-4,TRBV5-6,16,TGTGCCAGCAGCCATGGATCCGGGACCCCCGGGAACATTCAGTACTTC,CASSHGSGTPGNIQYF
.,TRBD1,TRBJ1-5,TRBV19,15,TGTGCCAGTCGCTACAAGGACAGGGGCAATCAGCCCCAGCATTTT,CASRYKDRGNQPQHF
once,TRBD2,TRBJ2-7,TRBV6-1,16,TGTGCCAGCAGTGGCACTAGCGGGAGGACAGCCTACGAGCAGTACTTC,CASSGTSGRTAYEQYF
.,TRBD2,TRBJ2-7,TRBV7-6,16,TGTGCCAGCAGCTTAGCTGACCCCGGGACTAGCAACGAGCAGTACTTC,CASSLADPGTSNEQYF
.,.,TRBJ2-1,TRBV2,10,TGTGCCAGCAGTGCCCATGAGCAGTTCTTC,CASSAHEQFF
.,.,TRBJ2-7,TRBV5-1,15,TGCGCCAGCAGCCCGGATGGGGGAGGAGGCTACGAGCAGTACTTC,CASSPDGGGGYEQYF
.,.,TRBJ2-2,TRBV11-3,13,TGTGCCAGCAGCTTACGGCGAACCGGGGAGCTGTTTTTT,CASSLRRTGELFF
.,.,TRBJ1-5,TRBV19,15,TGTGCCAGTAGTATCCCCTGGGATAGCAATCAGCCCCAGCATTTT,CASSIPWDSNQPQHF
.,.,TRBJ1-4,TRBV5-1,14,TGCGCCAGCAGCTCCGACGGATCTAATGAAAAACTGTTTTTT,CASSSDGSNEKLFF
.,.,TRBJ2-5,TRBV2,13,TGTGCCAGCAATACAGGGCAGGGAGAGACCCAGTACTTC,CASNTGQGETQYF
once,.,TRBJ1-5,TRBV25-1,14,TGTGCCAGAGCAAGAGCGGGGGCAAATCAGCCCCAGCATTTT,CARARAGANQPQHF